The clone carrying this TCR beta chain has a handful of counts. Antigen unknown. After removal of 5 bases from V and 5 bases from J, the junction contained 2 bases not matched to a gene. This CDR3 is 12 amino acids long. Germline values: CDR1 DFQATT, CDR2 SNEGSKA (reference sequence). This sample was included in a study of T cells after yellow fever vaccination. Overall study context: The authors prepared low-cell-number fractions using SMART-Seq v4 Ultra Low Input.

TCRdb processed the 5' RACE reads anew with MiXCR; each CDR3 protein has one entry. The sample includes 250,000 to 300,000 distinct CDR3 sequences, over 10% of them seen just once. Study findings and constraints: The study noted that FACS-sorted repertoires could contain abundant clonotypes contaminating from the bulk population. Peaking on day 5 versus 15, the secondary response was faster but weaker.

The clonotype comes from a man younger than 40 who received the YFV17D yellow fever vaccine. The sample consisted of CD4+ T cells sorted from PBMCs, taken 45 days after the yellow fever booster vaccination. The gene calls are TRBV20-1 and TRBJ2-2, with 7 bases matching TRBD2. For the CDR3, the DNA is TGCAGTGCTCTAGCGGCAACCGGGGAGCTGTTTTTT. It yields the protein CSALAATGELFF.